This is a list of T cell receptor beta chains from one sample in a study of blood T cell repertoires in COVID-19. Some clones are missing from TCRdb's copy, which holds only in-frame ones; the method was immunoSEQ multiplex PCR. The sample carries about 140,000 clones, around 84% recorded once. Sequencing was carried out using peripheral blood. The receptor source for this set is a man aged 30 to 45 with COVID-19, enrolled during active disease. The CDR3 runs from the conserved cysteine through the conserved F or W. A D gene is named only where the DNA matches it firmly. Clone size, where shown, is once, few, many, or a class for clones that have expanded.

CDR3nt: TGTGCCAGTAGCCCGGGAGGTCTATTAGGAGGCTACACCTTC
CDR3aa: CASSPGGLLGGYTF
d_gene: -
j_gene: TRBJ1-2
abundance: -
v_gene: TRBV19

CDR3nt: TGTGCCAGCAGTTGGGGGGGACACGGGAACACCGGGGAGCTGTTTTTT
CDR3aa: CASSWGGHGNTGELFF
d_gene: -
j_gene: TRBJ2-2
abundance: -
v_gene: TRBV25-1

CDR3nt: TGTGCCAGCAGTGTATCACAGGGTACGCAGTATTTT
CDR3aa: CASSVSQGTQYF
d_gene: -
j_gene: TRBJ2-3
abundance: -
v_gene: TRBV28

CDR3nt: TGTGCCAGCAGGCCGTCCCTTTCGGGGACTGAAGCTTTCTTT
CDR3aa: CASRPSLSGTEAFF
d_gene: -
j_gene: TRBJ1-1
abundance: -
v_gene: TRBV28

CDR3nt: TGTGCCACCAGCAGGGACAGGAACTATGGCTACACCTTC
CDR3aa: CATSRDRNYGYTF
d_gene: TRBD1
j_gene: TRBJ1-2
abundance: -
v_gene: TRBV15

CDR3nt: TGTGCCAGCAGCTTAGGGTCGGGACTGAGTGGCTACACCTTC
CDR3aa: CASSLGSGLSGYTF
d_gene: -
j_gene: TRBJ1-2
abundance: -
v_gene: TRBV7-2

CDR3nt: TGTGCCAGCAGGGATCGACAGAGATTCTCTGGAAACACCATATATTTT
CDR3aa: CASRDRQRFSGNTIYF
d_gene: -
j_gene: TRBJ1-3
abundance: -
v_gene: TRBV5-6

CDR3nt: TGCAGCGTTGCGGCCAAGGGGCTAGTCGCAGATACGCAGTATTTT
CDR3aa: CSVAAKGLVADTQYF
d_gene: -
j_gene: TRBJ2-3
abundance: once
v_gene: TRBV29-1

CDR3nt: TGCGCCAGCAGCCCCGGCGGAAGCGAGACCCAGTACTTC
CDR3aa: CASSPGGSETQYF
d_gene: -
j_gene: TRBJ2-5
abundance: -
v_gene: TRBV5-1

CDR3nt: TGTGCCAGCAGCACACAGTTCACCGGGGAGCTGTTTTTT
CDR3aa: CASSTQFTGELFF
d_gene: -
j_gene: TRBJ2-2
abundance: few
v_gene: TRBV14

CDR3nt: TGCGCCAGCAGCCAAGCACACCGACAGGGAGGAGGGCAGCCCCAGCATTTT
CDR3aa: CASSQAHRQGGGQPQHF
d_gene: TRBD1
j_gene: TRBJ1-5
abundance: few
v_gene: TRBV4-3

CDR3nt: TGCGCCAGCAGCTTGGTGGGCAGAAGTGCTGCTTTCTTT
CDR3aa: CASSLVGRSAAFF
d_gene: -
j_gene: TRBJ1-1
abundance: once
v_gene: TRBV5-1

CDR3nt: TGTGCCAGCAGTCTCCGACTGATGGGGCAGTTCTTC
CDR3aa: CASSLRLMGQFF
d_gene: -
j_gene: TRBJ2-1
abundance: -
v_gene: TRBV28

CDR3nt: TGTGCCTGGAGTCCCCCCGGCGGAGGCTATGGCTACACCTTC
CDR3aa: CAWSPPGGGYGYTF
d_gene: -
j_gene: TRBJ1-2
abundance: few
v_gene: TRBV30

CDR3nt: TGTGCCACCAGTGATTTCGGCGGGGTTCGGCCAGATACGCAGTATTTT
CDR3aa: CATSDFGGVRPDTQYF
d_gene: -
j_gene: TRBJ2-3
abundance: -
v_gene: TRBV24-1

CDR3nt: TGTGCCATCAGTGGTAGCGGGAGACCCTACGAGCAGTACTTC
CDR3aa: CAISGSGRPYEQYF
d_gene: TRBD2
j_gene: TRBJ2-7
abundance: -
v_gene: TRBV10-3

CDR3nt: TGTGCCAGTCGACAGGTTGGCAATCAGCCCCAGCATTTT
CDR3aa: CASRQVGNQPQHF
d_gene: -
j_gene: TRBJ1-5
abundance: -
v_gene: TRBV19

CDR3nt: TGTGCCACCAGCAGAGTTGGACAGGGGCCCACAGATACGCAGTATTTT
CDR3aa: CATSRVGQGPTDTQYF
d_gene: TRBD1
j_gene: TRBJ2-3
abundance: once
v_gene: TRBV15

CDR3nt: TGTGCCAGCAGTACCCTCGCCAGCGGAGATACGCAGTATTTT
CDR3aa: CASSTLASGDTQYF
d_gene: -
j_gene: TRBJ2-3
abundance: -
v_gene: TRBV27

CDR3nt: TGTGCCAGCAGTTACAGCCTTCTCTACGAGCAGTACTTC
CDR3aa: CASSYSLLYEQYF
d_gene: -
j_gene: TRBJ2-7
abundance: -
v_gene: TRBV28

CDR3nt: TGTGCCAGTAACCAGGGACAGCCAAATTCACCCCTCCACTTT
CDR3aa: CASNQGQPNSPLHF
d_gene: TRBD1
j_gene: TRBJ1-6
abundance: few
v_gene: TRBV19

CDR3nt: TGTGCCAGTAGTCCTCTCCGGACAGGGGGACCAACTAATGAAAAACTGTTTTTT
CDR3aa: CASSPLRTGGPTNEKLFF
d_gene: TRBD1
j_gene: TRBJ1-4
abundance: -
v_gene: TRBV19

CDR3nt: TGTGCCAGCAGGAAAACAGGGTACCATGAGCAGTTCTTC
CDR3aa: CASRKTGYHEQFF
d_gene: -
j_gene: TRBJ2-1
abundance: -
v_gene: TRBV28

CDR3nt: TGTGCCATCAGTGAGTCAGGGGCAGGGCAGGCCTACGAGCAGTACTTC
CDR3aa: CAISESGAGQAYEQYF
d_gene: -
j_gene: TRBJ2-7
abundance: -
v_gene: TRBV10-3

CDR3nt: TGCAGCGTTGGGGGGGGGACCCATCGCATAGAGCAGTTCTTC
CDR3aa: CSVGGGTHRIEQFF
d_gene: TRBD2
j_gene: TRBJ2-1
abundance: -
v_gene: TRBV29-1

CDR3nt: TGTGCCAGCAGCCCGAGAGGCGGAGTTGGTGAGCAGTTCTTC
CDR3aa: CASSPRGGVGEQFF
d_gene: -
j_gene: TRBJ2-1
abundance: -
v_gene: TRBV7-8

CDR3nt: TGTGCCAGCTCACCAGCCCGGGGACAGGGGGCAGTGTCCTACGAGCAGTACTTC
CDR3aa: CASSPARGQGAVSYEQYF
d_gene: TRBD1
j_gene: TRBJ2-7
abundance: once
v_gene: TRBV18

CDR3nt: TGTGCCAGCAGCTTAGCAGGACAGGGGGCGGGGGCCAACGTCCTGACTTTC
CDR3aa: CASSLAGQGAGANVLTF
d_gene: TRBD1
j_gene: TRBJ2-6
abundance: -
v_gene: TRBV7-9

CDR3nt: TGTGCCTGGACCCTGGAGGGAGTAAGCGAAAAACTGTTTTTT
CDR3aa: CAWTLEGVSEKLFF
d_gene: -
j_gene: TRBJ1-4
abundance: -
v_gene: TRBV30

CDR3nt: TGTGCCACCAGCAGAGTCGTGCAGGGTCTCACTGAAGCTTTCTTT
CDR3aa: CATSRVVQGLTEAFF
d_gene: -
j_gene: TRBJ1-1
abundance: -
v_gene: TRBV15